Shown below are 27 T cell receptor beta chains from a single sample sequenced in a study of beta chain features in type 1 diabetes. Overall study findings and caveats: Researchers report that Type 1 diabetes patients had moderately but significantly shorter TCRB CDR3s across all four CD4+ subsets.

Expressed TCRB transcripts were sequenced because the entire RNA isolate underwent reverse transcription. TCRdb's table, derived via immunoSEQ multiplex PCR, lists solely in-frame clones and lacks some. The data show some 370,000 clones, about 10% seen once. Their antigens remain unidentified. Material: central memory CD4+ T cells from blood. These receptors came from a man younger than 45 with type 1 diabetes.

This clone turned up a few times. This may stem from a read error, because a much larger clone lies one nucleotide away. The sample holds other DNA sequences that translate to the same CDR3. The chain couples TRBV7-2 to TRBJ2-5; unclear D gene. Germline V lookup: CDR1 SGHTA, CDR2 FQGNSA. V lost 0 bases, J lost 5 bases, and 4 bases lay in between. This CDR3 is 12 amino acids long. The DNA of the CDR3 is TGTGCCAGCAGCTTAGCAAGGGAGACCCAGTACTTC. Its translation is CASSLARETQYF.

CDR3 region: CASSQDQGRDQPQHF. CDR3 coding DNA: TGTGCCAGCAGCCAAGATCAGGGCAGGGATCAGCCCCAGCATTTT. This rearrangement joins TRBV4-2 to TRBJ1-5, with D possibly TRBD1 on 5 matching bases. The CDR3 has 15 amino acids. Trimming removed 0 bases at V and 5 bases at J, with 11 bases between. Germline V lookup: CDR1 LGHNA, CDR2 YNFKEQ.

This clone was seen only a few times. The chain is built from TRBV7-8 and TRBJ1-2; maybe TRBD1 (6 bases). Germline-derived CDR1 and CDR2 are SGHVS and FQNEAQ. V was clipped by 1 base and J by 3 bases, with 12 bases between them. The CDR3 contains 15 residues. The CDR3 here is CASSLVGAEYYGYTF. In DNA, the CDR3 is TGTGCCAGCAGCTTAGTGGGGGCGGAATACTATGGCTACACCTTC.

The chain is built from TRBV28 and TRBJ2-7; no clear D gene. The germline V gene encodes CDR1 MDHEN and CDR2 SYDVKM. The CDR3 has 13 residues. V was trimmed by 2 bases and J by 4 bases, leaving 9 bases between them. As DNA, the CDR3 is TGTGCCAGCAGTTTAGGCAGGAGATACGAGCAGTACTTC. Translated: CASSLGRRYEQYF.

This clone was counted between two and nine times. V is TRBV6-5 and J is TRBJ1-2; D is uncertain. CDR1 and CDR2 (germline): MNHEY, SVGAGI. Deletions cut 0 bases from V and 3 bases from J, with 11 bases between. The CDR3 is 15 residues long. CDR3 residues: CASSYSRGMDYGYTF. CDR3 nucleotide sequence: TGTGCCAGCAGTTACTCTAGAGGGATGGACTATGGCTACACCTTC.

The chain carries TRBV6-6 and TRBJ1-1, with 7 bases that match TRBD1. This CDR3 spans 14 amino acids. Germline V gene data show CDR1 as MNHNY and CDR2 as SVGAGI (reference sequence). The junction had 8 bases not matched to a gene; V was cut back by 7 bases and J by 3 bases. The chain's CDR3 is CASTEEGADTEAFF. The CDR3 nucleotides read TGTGCCAGCACCGAGGAGGGGGCGGACACTGAAGCTTTCTTT.

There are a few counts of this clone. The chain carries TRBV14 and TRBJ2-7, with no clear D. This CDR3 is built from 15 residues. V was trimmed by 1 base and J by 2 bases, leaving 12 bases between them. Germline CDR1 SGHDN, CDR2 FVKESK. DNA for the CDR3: TGTGCCAGCAGCCAAGTGTCAAGGCCCCCCTACGAGCAGTACTTC. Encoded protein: CASSQVSRPPYEQYF.

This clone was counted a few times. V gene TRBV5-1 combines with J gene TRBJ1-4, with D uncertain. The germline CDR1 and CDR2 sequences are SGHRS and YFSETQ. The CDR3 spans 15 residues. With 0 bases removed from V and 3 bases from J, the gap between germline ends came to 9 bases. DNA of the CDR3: TGCGCCAGCAGCTTGGATCCCAAGGCTAATGAAAAACTGTTTTTT. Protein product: CASSLDPKANEKLFF.

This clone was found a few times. CDR3 in amino acids: CASSLTVGQYQNIQYF. CDR3 coding DNA: TGTGCCAGCAGCTTAACCGTCGGACAGTATCAAAACATTCAGTACTTC. V and J are TRBV5-6 and TRBJ2-4; tentative D call: TRBD1 (6 bases). Looked up from germline, CDR1 is SGHDT and CDR2 is YYEEEE. Trimming stripped 2 bases from V and 5 bases from J, with 17 bases between. The CDR3 sequence is 16 residues long.

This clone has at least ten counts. The DNA of the CDR3 is TGTGCCAGCAGCGTAGTAGCAGGGTTCGGTACGCAGTATTTT. Encoded protein: CASSVVAGFGTQYF. The chain is built from TRBV9 and TRBJ2-3; tentatively, D is TRBD1 (5 bases). From germline, CDR1 is SGDLS and CDR2 YYNGEE. This CDR3 contains 14 residues. V dropped 0 bases and J dropped 8 bases, with 13 bases sitting between them. The full variable domain, its missing parts supplied by reference TRBV9 and TRBJ2-3, is DSGVTQTPKHLITATGQRVTLRCSPRSGDLSVYWYQQSLDQGLQFLIQYYNGEERAKGNILERFSAQQFPDLHSELNLSSLELGDSALYFCASSVVAGFGTQYFGPGTRLTVL.

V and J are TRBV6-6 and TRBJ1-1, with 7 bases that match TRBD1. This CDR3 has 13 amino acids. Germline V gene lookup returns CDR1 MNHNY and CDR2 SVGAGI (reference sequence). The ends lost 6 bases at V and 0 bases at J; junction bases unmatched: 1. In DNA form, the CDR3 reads TGTGCCAGCAGACAGGGGATGAACACTGAAGCTTTCTTT. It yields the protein CASRQGMNTEAFF.

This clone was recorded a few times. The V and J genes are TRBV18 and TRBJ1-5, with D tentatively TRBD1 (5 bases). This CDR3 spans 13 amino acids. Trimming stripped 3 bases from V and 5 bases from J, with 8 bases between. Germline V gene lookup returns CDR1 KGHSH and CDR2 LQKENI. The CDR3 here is CASSPRGDQPQHF. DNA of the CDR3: TGTGCCAGCTCACCTAGGGGAGATCAGCCCCAGCATTTT.

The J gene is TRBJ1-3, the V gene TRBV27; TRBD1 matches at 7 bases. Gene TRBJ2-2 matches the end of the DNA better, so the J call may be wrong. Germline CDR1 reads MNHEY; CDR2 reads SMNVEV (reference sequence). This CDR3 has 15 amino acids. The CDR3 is CASSPRDSYTGELFF. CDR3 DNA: TGTGCCAGCAGTCCCCGGGACAGCTACACCGGGGAGCTGTTTTTT.

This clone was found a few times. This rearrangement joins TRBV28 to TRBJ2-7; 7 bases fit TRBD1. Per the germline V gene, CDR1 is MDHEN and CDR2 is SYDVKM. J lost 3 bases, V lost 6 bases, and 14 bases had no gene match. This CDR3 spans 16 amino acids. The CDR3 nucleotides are TGTGCCAGCAGCTCGGCCCTAGGACAGGCCGACTACGAGCAGTACTTC. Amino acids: CASSSALGQADYEQYF.

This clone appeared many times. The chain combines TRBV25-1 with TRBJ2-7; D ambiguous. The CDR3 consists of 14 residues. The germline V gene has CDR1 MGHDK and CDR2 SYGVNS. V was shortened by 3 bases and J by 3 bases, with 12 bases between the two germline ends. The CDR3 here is CASSDLGKGYEQYF. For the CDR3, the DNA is TGTGCCAGCAGTGACTTAGGGAAGGGCTACGAGCAGTACTTC.

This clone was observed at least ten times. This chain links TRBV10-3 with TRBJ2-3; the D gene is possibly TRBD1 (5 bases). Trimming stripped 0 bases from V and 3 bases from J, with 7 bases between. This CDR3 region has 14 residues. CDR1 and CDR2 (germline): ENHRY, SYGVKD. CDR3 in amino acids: CAISESDSTDTQYF. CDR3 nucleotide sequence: TGTGCCATCAGTGAGTCTGACAGTACAGATACGCAGTATTTT.

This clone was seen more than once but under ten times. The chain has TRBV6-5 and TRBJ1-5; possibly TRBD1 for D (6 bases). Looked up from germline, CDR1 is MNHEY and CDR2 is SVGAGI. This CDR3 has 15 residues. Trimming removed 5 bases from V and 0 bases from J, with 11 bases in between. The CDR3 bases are TGTGCCAGCAGTCAAGGGGGGTATAGCAATCAGCCCCAGCATTTT. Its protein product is CASSQGGYSNQPQHF.

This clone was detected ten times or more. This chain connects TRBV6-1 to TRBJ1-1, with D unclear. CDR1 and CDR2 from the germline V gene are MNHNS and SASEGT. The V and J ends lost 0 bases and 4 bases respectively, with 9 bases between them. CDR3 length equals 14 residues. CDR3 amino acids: CASSEARGGTEAFF. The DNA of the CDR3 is TGTGCCAGCAGTGAAGCCCGGGGAGGCACTGAAGCTTTCTTT.

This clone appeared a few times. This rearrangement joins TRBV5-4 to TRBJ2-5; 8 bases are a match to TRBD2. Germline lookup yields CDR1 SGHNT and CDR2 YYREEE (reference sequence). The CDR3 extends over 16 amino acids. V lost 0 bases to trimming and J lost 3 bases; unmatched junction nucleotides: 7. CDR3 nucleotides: TGTGCCAGCAGCTTGGAGGGCGGGAGGAAGGAAGAGACCCAGTACTTC. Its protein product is CASSLEGGRKEETQYF.

The CDR3 sequence: CASSIGEGEQFF. The CDR3 bases are TGTGCCAGTAGTATAGGTGAGGGGGAGCAGTTCTTC. The V gene is TRBV19, the J gene TRBJ2-1; D might be TRBD1 or TRBD2, each matching 5 bases. Germline V gene lookup returns CDR1 LNHDA and CDR2 SQIVND (reference sequence). V was shortened by 1 base and J by 10 bases, with 8 bases between the two germline ends. This CDR3 spans 12 amino acids.

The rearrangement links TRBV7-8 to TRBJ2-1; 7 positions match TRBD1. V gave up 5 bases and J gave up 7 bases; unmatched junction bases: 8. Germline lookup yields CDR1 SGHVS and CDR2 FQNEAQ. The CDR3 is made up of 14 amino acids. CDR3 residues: CASSPRSTGNEQFF. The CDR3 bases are TGTGCCAGCAGCCCCAGATCGACAGGGAATGAGCAGTTCTTC.

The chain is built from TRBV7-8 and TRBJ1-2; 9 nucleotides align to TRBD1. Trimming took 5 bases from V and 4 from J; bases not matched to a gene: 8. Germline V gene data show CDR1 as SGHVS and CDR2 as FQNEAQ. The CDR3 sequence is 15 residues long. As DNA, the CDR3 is TGTGCCAGCAGCAGATACAGGGGGCAGGGCTATGGCTACACCTTC. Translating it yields CASSRYRGQGYGYTF.

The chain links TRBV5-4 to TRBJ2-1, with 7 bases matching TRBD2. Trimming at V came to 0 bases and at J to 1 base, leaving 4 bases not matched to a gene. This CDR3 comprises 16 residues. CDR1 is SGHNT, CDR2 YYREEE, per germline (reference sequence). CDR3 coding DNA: TGTGCCAGCAGCTTGGCCGCTAGCGGATCCTACAATGAGCAGTTCTTC. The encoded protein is CASSLAASGSYNEQFF.

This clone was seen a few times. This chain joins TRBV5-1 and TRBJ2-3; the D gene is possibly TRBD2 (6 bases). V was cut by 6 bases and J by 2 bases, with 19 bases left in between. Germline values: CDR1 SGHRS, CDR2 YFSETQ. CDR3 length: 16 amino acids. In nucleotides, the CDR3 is TGCGCCAGCAAGGGCATTCTGGGGGGTCCCACAGATACGCAGTATTTT. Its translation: CASKGILGGPTDTQYF. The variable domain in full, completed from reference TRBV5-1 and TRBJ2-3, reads KAGVTQTPRYLIKTRGQQVTLSCSPISGHRSVSWYQQTPGQGLQFLFEYFSETQRNKGNFPGRFSGRQFSNSRSEMNVSTLELGDSALYLCASKGILGGPTDTQYFGPGTRLTVL.

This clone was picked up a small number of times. CDR3 region: CASSLSGHADVQYF. CDR3 DNA: TGTGCCAGCAGCTTGTCAGGGCACGCGGATGTGCAGTACTTC. This sequence joins TRBV7-9 and TRBJ2-7; D is possibly TRBD1 (5 bases). The CDR3 extends over 14 amino acids. CDR1 SEHNR and CDR2 FQNEAQ come from the germline V gene (reference sequence). V lost 3 bases and J 9 bases, leaving 18 bases between the germline ends.

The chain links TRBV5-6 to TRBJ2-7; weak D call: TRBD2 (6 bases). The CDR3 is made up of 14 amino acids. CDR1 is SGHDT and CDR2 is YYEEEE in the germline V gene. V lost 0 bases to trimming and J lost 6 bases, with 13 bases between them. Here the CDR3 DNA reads TGTGCCAGCAGCTTGGACGGGAGTGGGGGCGAGCAGTACTTC. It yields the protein CASSLDGSGGEQYF.

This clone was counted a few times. CDR3 nucleotides: TGTGCCAGCGGAGCGGGAGTTGGATACGAGCAGTACTTC. Translating gives CASGAGVGYEQYF. The chain couples TRBV6-1 to TRBJ2-7; TRBD2 matches 8 bases. CDR1 and CDR2 (germline): MNHNS, SASEGT. V shed 8 bases, J shed 4 bases, and the junction held 7 bases outside the gene matches. The CDR3 covers 13 residues.